The T cell receptor beta chain under discussion was sequenced for a study of blood T cell repertoires in COVID-19. Study background: Spain, Italy and the United States supplied samples that represented acute and convalescent COVID-19. PBMCs, B-cell-depleted T cells, or T cells provided the cDNA or gDNA that made up the material.

In germline, CDR1 is LGHDT, CDR2 YNNKEL (reference sequence). The CDR3 loop spans 13 amino acids. Trimming removed 2 bases from V and 1 base from J, with 6 bases in between. Original processing notes: Counts of nucleated cells, estimated from reference gene primer amplification, were obtained. Sequencing used immunoSEQ multiplex PCR; TCRdb keeps in-frame clones, though not all of them. That table is the source of V, J and clone size, and D and trimming were worked out from the DNA. The sample contains some 150,000 clones, about 85% of which appear only once. This sequence joins TRBV3-1 (or the pseudogene TRBV3-2) and TRBJ2-7; D not resolved. The clonotype comes from a human donor in a cohort sampled during active COVID-19. What was sequenced was peripheral blood. This CDR3 reads CASSQRISYEQYF. CDR3 DNA: TGTGCCAGCAGCCAACGTATTTCCTACGAGCAGTACTTC.